These 23 T cell receptor beta chains came from one sample sequenced in a study of T cells in Graves' hyperthyroidism and ophthalmopathy. Using RNA transcripts as the source, TCR beta CDR3 regions were amplified. An initial round of RT-PCR targeting the TCR CDR3 relied on the HTBI primer set. TCRdb independently ran MiXCR on the multiplex PCR reads; one entry per CDR3 protein. Of hundreds of thousands of distinct CDR3 sequences in the sample, roughly 15% were seen once. The sequenced sample was blood. Every receptor here comes from a woman aged 18 to 35 with Graves' ophthalmopathy.

This clonotype was observed at least ten times. The V and J genes are TRBV28 and TRBJ1-2; 9 bases map to TRBD1. The CDR3 loop spans 13 amino acids. Germline CDR1 reads MDHEN; CDR2 reads SYDVKM. V trimming: 3 bases; J trimming: 12 bases; junction bases outside the gene matches: 8. CDR3 amino acids: CASSFGDRAVNTF. The CDR3 region has the DNA TGTGCCAGCAGTTTCGGGGACAGGGCTGTGAACACCTTC.

As regards this clonotype: A single base separates this from a much larger clone, so it may be a read error. The V call is TRBV18, the J call TRBJ1-2; D is possibly TRBD1 (5 bases). CDR1 and CDR2 from the germline V gene are KGHSH and LQKENI. The CDR3 sequence is 12 residues long. The V end was cut by 8 bases, the J end by 6 bases, with 13 bases between. The DNA of the CDR3 is TGTGCCAGCCACGAGACAGCCAATGGCTACACCTTC. Residues: CASHETANGYTF.

This clonotype was seen many times. The chain's CDR3 is CASSQFGQTSNTDTQYF. CDR3 DNA sequence: TGCGCCAGCAGCCAATTTGGACAGACATCTAACACAGATACGCAGTATTTT. V is TRBV5-1 and J is TRBJ2-3, with D possibly TRBD1 on 6 matching bases. The CDR3 extends over 17 amino acids. Trimming stripped 4 bases from V and 2 bases from J, with 20 bases between. Germline CDR1 and CDR2: SGHRS and YFSETQ.

V gene TRBV5-5 combines with J gene TRBJ2-2; 8 nucleotides align to TRBD2. CDR3 length: 16 residues. CDR1 SGHKS and CDR2 YYEKEE come from the germline V gene (reference sequence). V gave up 3 bases and J gave up 1 base; unmatched junction bases: 5. CDR3 protein: CASSSIAGKNTGELFF. The CDR3 nucleotides are TGTGCCAGCAGCTCGATAGCGGGGAAGAACACCGGGGAGCTGTTTTTT.

This clonotype was observed many times. The CDR3 is CASSNPLNLNTEAFF. Written as DNA, the CDR3 is TGTGCCAGTAGTAACCCGCTCAACTTGAACACTGAAGCTTTCTTT. The chain employs TRBV19 and TRBJ1-1; D remains ambiguous. The CDR3 sequence is 15 residues long. Per the germline V gene, CDR1 is LNHDA and CDR2 is SQIVND (reference sequence). V was trimmed by 4 bases and J by 0 bases, leaving 12 bases between them. Full variable domain (rest looked up from reference TRBV19 and TRBJ1-1): DGGITQSPKYLFRKEGQNVTLSCEQNLNHDAMYWYRQDPGQGLRLIYYSQIVNDFQKGDIAEGYSVSREKKESFPLTVTSAQKNPTAFYLCASSNPLNLNTEAFFGQGTRLTVV.

The chain employs TRBV7-6 and TRBJ2-1; tentatively, D is TRBD1 (5 bases). V dropped 8 bases and J dropped 9 bases, with 17 bases sitting between them. The CDR3 runs 13 residues. Germline CDR1 SGHVS, CDR2 FNYEAQ. The CDR3 DNA sequence: TGTGCCAGCGCCGAAGGGGTGCCCAGTGAGCAGTTCTTC. Translating it yields CASAEGVPSEQFF.

This clonotype was detected many times. This chain connects TRBV6-1 to TRBJ2-1; 11 bases agree with TRBD2. The CDR3 consists of 16 residues. Germline V gives CDR1 MNHNS, CDR2 SASEGT. Trimming took 4 bases from V and 5 from J; bases not matched to a gene: 7. The CDR3 here is CASSGRTSGPNNEQFF. The CDR3 DNA sequence: TGTGCCAGCAGTGGGCGGACTAGCGGGCCTAACAATGAGCAGTTCTTC.

This clonotype was recorded many times. V usage is TRBV27 and J usage is TRBJ1-5, with D perhaps TRBD1 (5 bases). The germline gives CDR1 MNHEY, CDR2 SMNVEV (reference sequence). This CDR3 is 14 amino acids long. Trimming took off 6 bases at V and 1 base at J, with 10 bases between the two ends. The CDR3 DNA reads TGTGCCAGCAGCGTCCGGGGGAGCAATCAGCCCCAGCATTTT. Its protein is CASSVRGSNQPQHF.

V is TRBV11-2 and J is TRBJ1-6; 7 nucleotides match TRBD1. Germline assignment: CDR1 SGHAT and CDR2 FQNNGV. The CDR3 runs 16 residues. Germline trimming cut 0 bases from V and 9 bases from J; bases unmatched to any gene: 8. In DNA form, the CDR3 reads TGTGCCAGCAGCTTAGACGGACAGGTTTTACGTTCACCCCTCCACTTT. Its translation: CASSLDGQVLRSPLHF.

This clonotype was recorded at least ten times. The chain recombines TRBV18 with TRBJ1-2, with no clear D. Germline lookup yields CDR1 KGHSH and CDR2 LQKENI. V was pared by 1 base and J by 4 bases, with 10 bases between. This CDR3 has 14 residues. The DNA of the CDR3 is TGTGCCAGCTCACCACGCCTGGTCGGCTATGGCTACACCTTC. Its protein product is CASSPRLVGYGYTF.

This clonotype was seen many times. The rearrangement uses TRBV12-3 or TRBV12-4 and TRBJ1-1; maybe TRBD1 (5 bases). This CDR3 is built from 12 residues. The V gene lost 3 bases and the J gene lost 10 bases, with 12 bases spanning the gap. The CDR3 coding sequence is TGTGCCAGCAGTTTGGGCCCAAGGGGAGCTTTCTTT. It specifies CASSLGPRGAFF.

This clonotype was seen ten or more times. The chain links TRBV11-3 to TRBJ2-1, with D perhaps given as TRBD1 or TRBD2 (6 bases each). Per the germline V gene, CDR1 is SGHNT and CDR2 is YENEEA. The CDR3 runs 14 residues. V shed 8 bases and J shed 5 bases, with 16 bases lying between them. Here the CDR3 reads CASLRTGAHNEQFF. DNA for the CDR3: TGTGCCAGCTTGAGGACGGGGGCCCACAATGAGCAGTTCTTC.

This clonotype was observed a handful of times. J is TRBJ2-2 and V is TRBV29-1; unclear D gene. With 0 bases removed from V and 1 base from J, the gap between germline ends came to 6 bases. CDR1 and CDR2 (germline): SQVTM, ANQGSEA. This CDR3 region has 14 residues. CDR3 in DNA: TGCAGCGTTGAAGACCCGGGGAACACCGGGGAGCTGTTTTTT. Its protein product is CSVEDPGNTGELFF.

This clonotype was observed many times. The CDR3 bases are TGTGCCAGCAGTCTTAAGGGTCGATTGAACACTGAAGCTTTCTTT. Encoded protein: CASSLKGRLNTEAFF. This chain joins TRBV28 and TRBJ1-1, with D uncertain. Trimming cost V 5 bases and J 0 bases, with 13 bases left between them. The CDR3 consists of 15 residues. CDR1 MDHEN and CDR2 SYDVKM come from the germline V gene. Combining the CDR3 with reference TRBV28 and TRBJ1-1 gives the whole variable domain DVKVTQSSRYLVKRTGEKVFLECVQDMDHENMFWYRQDPGLGLRLIYFSYDVKMKEKGDIPEGYSVSREKKERFSLILESASTNQTSMYLCASSLKGRLNTEAFFGQGTRLTVV.

This clonotype appeared a few times. V gene TRBV29-1 combines with J gene TRBJ2-1; perhaps TRBD2 as D (6 bases). The CDR3 has 10 amino acids. V lost 2 bases to trimming and J lost 12 bases, with 8 bases between them. In germline, CDR1 is SQVTM, CDR2 ANQGSEA. This chain's CDR3 is CSVEIAVQFF. The CDR3 DNA reads as TGCAGCGTTGAAATAGCGGTGCAGTTCTTC.

This clonotype came up many times. The chain is built from TRBV28 and TRBJ2-7, with 7 bases aligning to TRBD2. In germline, CDR1 is MDHEN, CDR2 SYDVKM. The CDR3 covers 16 residues. V shed 4 bases, J shed 4 bases, and the junction held 13 bases outside the gene matches. CDR3 bases: TGTGCCAGCAGTTCCCGGGGGAGGGGAAAGAGTTACGAGCAGTACTTC. Protein product: CASSSRGRGKSYEQYF.

This clonotype appeared a few times. V and J are TRBV6-1 and TRBJ2-3, with 9 bases matching TRBD2. Per the germline V gene, CDR1 is MNHNS and CDR2 is SASEGT. The CDR3 sequence is 18 residues long. Trimming cost V 0 bases and J 2 bases; bases outside gene matches: 9. The CDR3 spells CASSEAFTLAGDTDTQYF. CDR3 coding DNA: TGTGCCAGCAGTGAAGCCTTCACTTTAGCGGGGGACACAGATACGCAGTATTTT.

Ten or more counts support this clonotype. V gene TRBV6-2 or TRBV6-3 combines with J gene TRBJ1-5; D is perhaps TRBD1 (5 bases). This CDR3 is built from 13 residues. Deletions cut 6 bases from V and 7 bases from J, with 13 bases between. The germline gives CDR1 MNHEY, CDR2 SVGEGT. The CDR3 DNA is TGTGCCAGCAGACGGGGGGTCGGACAGCCCCAGCATTTT. This translates into CASRRGVGQPQHF.

The count of this clonotype is one. The chain carries TRBV3-1 and TRBJ2-5, with TRBD1 identical over 12 bases. This CDR3 comprises 17 residues. V shed 4 bases and J 1 base; nucleotides not matched to a gene: 7. The germline V gene encodes CDR1 LGHDT and CDR2 YNNKEL (reference sequence). In nucleotides, the CDR3 is TGTGCCAGCAGCCGTTCCGGGACAGGGGGCATCCAAGAGACCCAGTACTTC. Translating it yields CASSRSGTGGIQETQYF.

The rearrangement uses TRBV6-2 or TRBV6-3 and TRBJ2-7; weak D call: TRBD1 (6 bases). CDR1 MNHEY and CDR2 SVGEGT come from the germline V gene. This CDR3 spans 13 amino acids. V dropped 5 bases and J dropped 2 bases, with 10 bases sitting between them. The CDR3 loop reads CASSRQEPYEQYF. CDR3 sequence (DNA): TGTGCCAGCAGTAGACAGGAACCCTACGAGCAGTACTTC.

This clonotype was counted many times. V is TRBV20-1 and J is TRBJ2-1; TRBD2 aligns across 15 bases. J lost 2 bases, V lost 3 bases, and 8 bases had no gene match. This CDR3 has 18 residues. CDR1 is DFQATT and CDR2 is SNEGSKA in the germline V gene (reference sequence). CDR3 sequence: CSASGTSGGTLTYNEQFF. In nucleotides, the CDR3 is TGCAGTGCTAGCGGGACTAGCGGGGGGACCCTTACCTACAATGAGCAGTTCTTC.

Concerning this clonotype: Since a much larger clone is just one base distant, this may be a read error. V usage is TRBV24-1 and J usage is TRBJ1-2; D is undetermined. The CDR3 totals 13 residues. In germline, CDR1 is KGHDR, CDR2 SFDVKD. The CDR3, as DNA: TGTTCCACCAGTGAGCCAGGAGTCTATGGCTACACCTTC. Its translation: CSTSEPGVYGYTF.

The chain couples TRBV24-1 to TRBJ2-7, with 7 bases aligning to TRBD2. CDR1 KGHDR and CDR2 SFDVKD come from the germline V gene. The CDR3 consists of 16 residues. With V trimmed by 2 bases and J by 0 bases, 6 bases remained unmatched. CDR3 protein: CATSDSGGGRSYEQYF. The CDR3 DNA reads TGTGCCACCAGTGATTCGGGGGGAGGACGCTCCTACGAGCAGTACTTC.